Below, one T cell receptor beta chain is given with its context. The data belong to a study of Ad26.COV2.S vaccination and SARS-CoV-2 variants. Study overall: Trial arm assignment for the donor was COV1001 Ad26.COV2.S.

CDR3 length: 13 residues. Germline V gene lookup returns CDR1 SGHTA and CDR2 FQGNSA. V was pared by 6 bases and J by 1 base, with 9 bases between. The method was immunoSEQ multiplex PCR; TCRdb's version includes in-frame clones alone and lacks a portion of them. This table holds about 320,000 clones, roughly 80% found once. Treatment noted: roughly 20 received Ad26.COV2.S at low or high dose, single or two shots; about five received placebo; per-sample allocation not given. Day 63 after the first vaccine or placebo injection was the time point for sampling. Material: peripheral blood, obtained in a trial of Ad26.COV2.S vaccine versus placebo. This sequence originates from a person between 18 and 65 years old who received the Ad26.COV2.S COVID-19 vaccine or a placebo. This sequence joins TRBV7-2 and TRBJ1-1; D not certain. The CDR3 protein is CASSVGWNTEAFF. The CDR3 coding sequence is TGTGCCAGCAGTGTCGGGTGGAACACTGAAGCTTTCTTT. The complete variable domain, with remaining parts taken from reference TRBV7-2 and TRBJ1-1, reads GAGVSQSPSNKVTEKGKDVELRCDPISGHTALYWYRQSLGQGLEFLIYFQGNSAPDKSGLPSDRFSAERTGGSVSTLTIQRTQQEDSAVYLCASSVGWNTEAFFGQGTRLTVV.